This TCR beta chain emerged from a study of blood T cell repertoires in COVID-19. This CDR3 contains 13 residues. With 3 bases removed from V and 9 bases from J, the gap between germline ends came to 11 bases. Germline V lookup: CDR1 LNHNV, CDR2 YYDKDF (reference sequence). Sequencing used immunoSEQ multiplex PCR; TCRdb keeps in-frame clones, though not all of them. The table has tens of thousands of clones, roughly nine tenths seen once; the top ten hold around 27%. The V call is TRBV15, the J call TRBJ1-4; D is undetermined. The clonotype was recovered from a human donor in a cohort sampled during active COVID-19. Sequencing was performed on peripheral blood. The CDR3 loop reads CATSSSPPQKLFF. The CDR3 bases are TGTGCCACCAGCAGTAGTCCCCCCCAAAAACTGTTTTTT.